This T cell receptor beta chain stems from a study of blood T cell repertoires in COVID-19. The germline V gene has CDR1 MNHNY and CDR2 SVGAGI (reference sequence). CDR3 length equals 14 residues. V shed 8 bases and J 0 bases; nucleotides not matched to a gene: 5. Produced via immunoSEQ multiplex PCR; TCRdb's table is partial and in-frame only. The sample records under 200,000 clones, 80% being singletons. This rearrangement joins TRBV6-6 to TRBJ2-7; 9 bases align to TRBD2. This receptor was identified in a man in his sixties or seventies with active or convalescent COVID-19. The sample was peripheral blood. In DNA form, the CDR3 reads TGTGCCAGCCGGGGCGGGGGGGACTCCTACGAGCAGTACTTC. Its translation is CASRGGGDSYEQYF.